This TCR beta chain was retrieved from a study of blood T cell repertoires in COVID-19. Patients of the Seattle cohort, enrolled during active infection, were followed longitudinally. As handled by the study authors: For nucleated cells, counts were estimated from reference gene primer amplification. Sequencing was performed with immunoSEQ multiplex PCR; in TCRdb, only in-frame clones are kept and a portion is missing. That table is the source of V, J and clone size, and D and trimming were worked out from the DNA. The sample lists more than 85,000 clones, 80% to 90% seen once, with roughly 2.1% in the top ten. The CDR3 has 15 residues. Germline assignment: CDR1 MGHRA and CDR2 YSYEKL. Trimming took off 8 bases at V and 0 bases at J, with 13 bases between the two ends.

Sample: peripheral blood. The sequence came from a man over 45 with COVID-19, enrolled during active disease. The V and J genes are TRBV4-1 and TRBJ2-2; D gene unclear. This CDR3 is CASRRESSNTGELFF. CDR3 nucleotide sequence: TGCGCCAGCCGTCGCGAATCCTCGAACACCGGGGAGCTGTTTTTT.